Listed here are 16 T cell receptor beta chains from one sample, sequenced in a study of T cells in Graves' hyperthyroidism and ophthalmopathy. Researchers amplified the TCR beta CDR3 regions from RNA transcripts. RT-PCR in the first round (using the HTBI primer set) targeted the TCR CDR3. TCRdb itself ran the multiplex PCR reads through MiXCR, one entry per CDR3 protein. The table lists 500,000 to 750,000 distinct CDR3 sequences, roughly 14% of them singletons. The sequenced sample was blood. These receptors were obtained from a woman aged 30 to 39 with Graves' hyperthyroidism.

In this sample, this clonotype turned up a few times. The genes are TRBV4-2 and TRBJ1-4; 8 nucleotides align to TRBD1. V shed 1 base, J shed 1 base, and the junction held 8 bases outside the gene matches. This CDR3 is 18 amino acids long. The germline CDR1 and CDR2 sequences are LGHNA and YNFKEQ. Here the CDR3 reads CASSQARTGLGTNEKLFF. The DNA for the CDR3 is TGTGCCAGCAGCCAAGCCAGGACAGGGCTAGGAACTAATGAAAAACTGTTTTTT.

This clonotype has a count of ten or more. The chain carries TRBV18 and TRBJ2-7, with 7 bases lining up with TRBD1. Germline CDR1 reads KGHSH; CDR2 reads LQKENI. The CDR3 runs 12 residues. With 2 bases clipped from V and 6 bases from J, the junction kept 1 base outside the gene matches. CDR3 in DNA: TGTGCCAGCTCACCAAACAGGGGCGAGCAGTACTTC. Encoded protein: CASSPNRGEQYF. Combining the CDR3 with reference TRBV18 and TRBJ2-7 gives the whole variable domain NAGVMQNPRHLVRRRGQEARLRCSPMKGHSHVYWYRQLPEEGLKFMVYLQKENIIDESGMPKERFSAEFPKEGPSILRIQQVVRGDSAAYFCASSPNRGEQYFGPGTRLTVT.

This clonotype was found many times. The CDR3 DNA sequence: TGTGCCAGCAGTCTCCATCCCCATACGCAGTATTTT. Its protein is CASSLHPHTQYF. The chain has TRBV12-3 or TRBV12-4 and TRBJ2-3, with no clear D. Between the trimmed V and J ends, which lost 5 bases and 7 bases, there was a span of 10 bases. The CDR3 is made up of 12 amino acids.

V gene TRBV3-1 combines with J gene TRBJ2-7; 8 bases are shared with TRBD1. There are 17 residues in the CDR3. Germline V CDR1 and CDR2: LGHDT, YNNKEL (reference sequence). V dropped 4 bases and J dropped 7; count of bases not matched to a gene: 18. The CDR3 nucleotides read TGTGCCAGCAGCCCCAGGGGGCCGGGACAGGTATCGTGGGAGCAGTACTTC. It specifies CASSPRGPGQVSWEQYF.

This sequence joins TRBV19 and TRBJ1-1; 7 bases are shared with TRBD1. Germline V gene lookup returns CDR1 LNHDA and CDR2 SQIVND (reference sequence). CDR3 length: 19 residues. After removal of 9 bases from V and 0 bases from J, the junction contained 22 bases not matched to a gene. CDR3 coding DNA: TGTGCCAGCTCTCAATCCTTTCTCGACAGGGAGAAGATGAACACTGAAGCTTTCTTT. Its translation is CASSQSFLDREKMNTEAFF.

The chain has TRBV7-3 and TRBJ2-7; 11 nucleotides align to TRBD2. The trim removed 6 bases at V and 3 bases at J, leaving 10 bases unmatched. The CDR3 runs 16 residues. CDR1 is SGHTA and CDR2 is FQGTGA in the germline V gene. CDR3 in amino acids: CASSYGGTSGFYEQYF. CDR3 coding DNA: TGTGCCAGCAGTTATGGCGGGACTAGCGGTTTCTACGAGCAGTACTTC.

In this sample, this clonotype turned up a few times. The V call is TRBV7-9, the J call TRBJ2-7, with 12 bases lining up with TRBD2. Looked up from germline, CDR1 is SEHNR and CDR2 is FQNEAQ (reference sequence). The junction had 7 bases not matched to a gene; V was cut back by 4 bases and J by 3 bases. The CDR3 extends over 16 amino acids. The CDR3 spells CASSSPGLAGVYEQYF. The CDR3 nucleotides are TGTGCCAGCAGCTCACCGGGACTAGCGGGCGTCTACGAGCAGTACTTC.

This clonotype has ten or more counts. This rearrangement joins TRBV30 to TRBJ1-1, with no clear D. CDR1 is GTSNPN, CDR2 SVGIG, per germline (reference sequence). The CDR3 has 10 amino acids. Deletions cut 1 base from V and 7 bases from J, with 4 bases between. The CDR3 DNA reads TGTGCCTGGAGTGGGAGTGAAGCTTTCTTT. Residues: CAWSGSEAFF.

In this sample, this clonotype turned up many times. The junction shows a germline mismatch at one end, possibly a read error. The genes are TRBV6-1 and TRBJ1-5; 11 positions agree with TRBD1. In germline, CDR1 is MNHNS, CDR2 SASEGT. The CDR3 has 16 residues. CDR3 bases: TGTGCCAGCAGCGAAGGGGACAGGGGGATTAATCAGCCCCAGCATTTT. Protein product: CASSEGDRGINQPQHF.

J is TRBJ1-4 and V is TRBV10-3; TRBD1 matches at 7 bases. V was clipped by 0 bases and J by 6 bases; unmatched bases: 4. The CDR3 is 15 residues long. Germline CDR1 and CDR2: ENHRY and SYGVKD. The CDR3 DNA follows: TGTGCCATCAGTGAGTCGAAGGGGGCGGATGAAAAACTGTTTTTT. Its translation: CAISESKGADEKLFF.

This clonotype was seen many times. The chain's CDR3 is CASGMGGTTDTQYF. The CDR3 DNA reads TGTGCCAGCGGGATGGGGGGGACCACAGATACGCAGTATTTT. The gene calls are TRBV27 and TRBJ2-3, with 7 bases aligning to TRBD2. The germline CDR1 and CDR2 sequences are MNHEY and SMNVEV (reference sequence). The CDR3 is made up of 14 amino acids. After removal of 8 bases from V and 2 bases from J, the junction contained 7 bases not matched to a gene.

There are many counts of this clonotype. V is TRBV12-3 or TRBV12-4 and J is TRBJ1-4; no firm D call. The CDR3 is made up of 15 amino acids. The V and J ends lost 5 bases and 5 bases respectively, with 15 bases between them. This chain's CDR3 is CASSPRGQPNEKLFF. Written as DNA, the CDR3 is TGTGCCAGCAGTCCCCGAGGGCAGCCAAATGAAAAACTGTTTTTT.

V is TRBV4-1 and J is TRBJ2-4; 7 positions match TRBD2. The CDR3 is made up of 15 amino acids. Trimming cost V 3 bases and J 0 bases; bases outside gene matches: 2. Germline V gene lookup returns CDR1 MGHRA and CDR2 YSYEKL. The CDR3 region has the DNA TGCGCCAGCAGCCACGGGAGGTTAGCCAAAAACATTCAGTACTTC. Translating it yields CASSHGRLAKNIQYF.

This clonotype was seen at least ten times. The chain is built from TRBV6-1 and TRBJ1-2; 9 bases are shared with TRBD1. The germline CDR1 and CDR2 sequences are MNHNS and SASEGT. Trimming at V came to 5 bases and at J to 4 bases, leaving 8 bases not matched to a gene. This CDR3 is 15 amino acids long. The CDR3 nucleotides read TGTGCCAGCAGTTTGGACAGGGGAGTTAGCTATGGCTACACCTTC. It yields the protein CASSLDRGVSYGYTF.

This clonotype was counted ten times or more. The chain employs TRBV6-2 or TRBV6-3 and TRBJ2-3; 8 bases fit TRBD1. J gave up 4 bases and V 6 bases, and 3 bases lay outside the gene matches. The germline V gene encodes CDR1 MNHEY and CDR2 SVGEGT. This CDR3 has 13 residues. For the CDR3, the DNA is TGTGCCAGCAGGACAGGGGTGGCAGATACGCAGTATTTT. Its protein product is CASRTGVADTQYF.

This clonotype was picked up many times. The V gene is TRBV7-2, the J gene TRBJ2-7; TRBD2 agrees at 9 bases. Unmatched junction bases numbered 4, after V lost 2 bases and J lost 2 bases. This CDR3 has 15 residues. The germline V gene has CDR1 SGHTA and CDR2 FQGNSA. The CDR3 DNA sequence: TGTGCCAGCAGCTTATTTGCTAGCGGGGCCTACGAGCAGTACTTC. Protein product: CASSLFASGAYEQYF.